A single sample is the source of the 25 T cell receptor beta chains below, sequenced in a study of cytomegalovirus exposure and HLA in healthy donors (dated by TCRdb to about 2017). Libraries were made using the immunoSEQ multiplex PCR assay. For the multiplex PCR, a mixture combining 60 forward primers for TCR Vbeta segments and 13 reverse primers for TCR Jbeta segments was used. TCRdb limited this immuneACCESS table to in-frame rearrangements with V and J called. A share of clones is missing; checked studies link under half to unresolved V genes, and the rest is unexplained. A total of tens of thousands of clones appear in this sample, approximately 68% of them only once. The ten largest clones capture approximately 6.3% of the sample. Sequencing was carried out using PBMCs. Receptors originate from a boy younger than 18 in good health and CMV-seropositive.

The chain recombines TRBV19 with TRBJ1-2; D call uncertain. The CDR3 contains 12 residues. V lost 3 bases, J lost 7 bases, and 9 bases lay in between. Germline V gives CDR1 LNHDA, CDR2 SQIVND (reference sequence). This CDR3 is CASSIGGVGYTF. The DNA of the CDR3 is TGTGCCAGTAGTATCGGCGGTGTTGGCTACACCTTC.

J is TRBJ1-1 and V is TRBV10-1, with TRBD1 as a possible D gene (5 bases). CDR1 is WNHNN and CDR2 is SYGVQD in the germline V gene (reference sequence). The CDR3 totals 14 residues. The germline V and J ends were trimmed by 5 bases and 5 bases, with 15 bases remaining between them. This CDR3 is CASSPTQGGTEAFF. The CDR3 DNA sequence: TGCGCCAGCAGTCCCACCCAGGGAGGGACTGAAGCTTTCTTT.

The rearrangement joins TRBV4-3 to TRBJ2-5, with TRBD2 identical over 9 bases. The germline V gene encodes CDR1 LGHNA and CDR2 YSLEER. The junction had 15 bases not matched to a gene; V was cut back by 4 bases and J by 3 bases. The CDR3 is made up of 18 amino acids. CDR3 loop: CASSPGRDPAGGEETQYF. In nucleotides, the CDR3 is TGCGCCAGCAGCCCTGGGAGGGACCCAGCGGGGGGAGAAGAGACCCAGTACTTC.

This clone was observed a few times. The V call is TRBV2, the J call TRBJ1-5; D possibly corresponds to TRBD1 (5 bases). The ends were cut back, 2 bases at V and 3 bases at J, with 8 bases in the middle. The CDR3 consists of 14 residues. CDR1 is SNHLY, CDR2 FYNNEI, per germline. The CDR3 DNA follows: TGTGCCAGCAGTGAACGGGGGAACAATCAGCCCCAGCATTTT. Translated: CASSERGNNQPQHF.

The chain has TRBV7-6 and TRBJ2-5, with D hard to call. There are 14 residues in the CDR3. Trimming took 3 bases from V and 0 from J, leaving 8 bases between them. Germline-derived CDR1 and CDR2 are SGHVS and FNYEAQ. CDR3 DNA sequence: TGTGCCAGCAGCTTCACAGCATACCAAGAGACCCAGTACTTC. It encodes CASSFTAYQETQYF. Full variable domain (missing parts from reference TRBV7-6 and TRBJ2-5): GAGVSQSPRYKVTKRGQDVALRCDPISGHVSLYWYRQALGQGPEFLTYFNYEAQQDKSGLPNDRFSAERPEGSISTLTIQRTEQRDSAMYRCASSFTAYQETQYFGPGTRLLVL.

This chain uses TRBV27 with TRBJ1-5; 10 bases align to TRBD1. Trimming took 10 bases from V and 5 from J; bases not matched to a gene: 2. Germline assignment: CDR1 MNHEY and CDR2 SMNVEV (reference sequence). The CDR3 is 12 residues long. CDR3 sequence: CATGTGDQPQHF. As DNA, the CDR3 is TGTGCCACCGGGACAGGGGATCAGCCCCAGCATTTT.

This clone was detected only a few times. This chain connects TRBV30 to TRBJ1-4; no clear D. Trimming pared 5 bases from V and 0 bases from J, leaving 7 bases between. Germline V lookup: CDR1 GTSNPN, CDR2 SVGIG (reference sequence). The CDR3 totals 13 residues. The chain's CDR3 is CAWPGTTNEKLFF. CDR3 bases: TGTGCCTGGCCCGGGACAACTAATGAAAAACTGTTTTTT. Combining the CDR3 with reference TRBV30 and TRBJ1-4 gives the whole variable domain SQTIHQWPATLVQPVGSPLSLECTVEGTSNPNLYWYRQAAGRGLQLLFYSVGIGQISSEVPQNLSASRPQDRQFILSSKKLLLSDSGFYLCAWPGTTNEKLFFGSGTQLSVL.

The chain is built from TRBV27 and TRBJ2-7, with unresolved D. CDR3 length: 15 amino acids. Trimming removed 3 bases from V and 1 base from J, with 13 bases in between. Germline values: CDR1 MNHEY, CDR2 SMNVEV (reference sequence). The CDR3 DNA follows: TGTGCCAGCAGTTTGGGCAGAATTAAATCCTACGAGCAGTACTTC. The encoded protein is CASSLGRIKSYEQYF.

This clone showed up just once. This sequence joins TRBV10-3 and TRBJ1-2; 8 bases line up with TRBD1. J gave up 4 bases and V 1 base, and 11 bases lay outside the gene matches. CDR1 and CDR2 (germline): ENHRY, SYGVKD. The length of the CDR3 is 17 residues. DNA of the CDR3: TGTGCCATCAGTGAGTACAAGACAGGGGAGGGAACCTATGGCTACACCTTC. As protein: CAISEYKTGEGTYGYTF.

A single count supports this clone. V is TRBV19 and J is TRBJ1-1; perhaps TRBD1 as D (5 bases). The CDR3 is made up of 12 amino acids. From germline, CDR1 is LNHDA and CDR2 SQIVND (reference sequence). Trimming removed 4 bases from V and 8 bases from J, with 11 bases in between. The CDR3 sequence: CASSRAGGEAFF. CDR3 coding DNA: TGTGCCAGTAGTAGAGCGGGGGGAGAAGCTTTCTTT.

Points on this clone: The junction does not match germline at one end; this may be a read error. Other DNA sequences from this sample encode an identical CDR3 as well. The chain employs TRBV5-1 and TRBJ2-7, with D unclear. Per germline, CDR1 SGHRS and CDR2 YFSETQ. This CDR3 has 13 amino acids. The CDR3, as DNA: TGCGCCAGCAGTTTGGACGCAGACTACGAGCAGTACTTC. Its protein is CASSLDADYEQYF. Full variable domain (outside the CDR3, taken from reference TRBV5-1 and TRBJ2-7): KAGVTQTPRYLIKTRGQQVTLSCSPISGHRSVSWYQQTPGQGLQFLFEYFSETQRNKGNFPGRFSGRQFSNSRSEMNVSTLELGDSALYLCASSLDADYEQYFGPGTRLTVT.

This clone occurred a few times. The V and J genes are TRBV2 and TRBJ1-2; D is unclear. The germline CDR1 and CDR2 sequences are SNHLY and FYNNEI. This CDR3 is 14 amino acids long. V lost 4 bases, J lost 6 bases, and 15 bases lay in between. The CDR3 region has the DNA TGTGCCAGCAGTGTCGTCAGGTCGAAAAATGGCTACACCTTC. Its protein is CASSVVRSKNGYTF. The full variable domain, with the rest looked up from reference TRBV2 and TRBJ1-2, is EPEVTQTPSHQVTQMGQEVILRCVPISNHLYFYWYRQILGQKVEFLVSFYNNEISEKSEIFDDQFSVERPDGSNFTLKIRSTKLEDSAMYFCASSVVRSKNGYTFGSGTRLTVV.

This clone turned up a few times. The junction does not match germline at one end; this may be a read error. Here the CDR3 DNA reads TGTGCCAGCAGTTTGGACAGATCAAATTCACCCCTCAACTTT. Amino acid sequence: CASSLDRSNSPLNF. This rearrangement joins TRBV6-5 to TRBJ1-6; D perhaps matches TRBD1 (6 bases). The CDR3 is made up of 14 amino acids. Germline V gene sequence: CDR1 MNHEY, CDR2 SVGAGI.

V gene TRBV15 combines with J gene TRBJ2-1, with TRBD2 as a possible D gene (7 bases). V gave up 2 bases and J gave up 7 bases, with 21 bases separating them. The CDR3 loop spans 17 amino acids. Germline loops: CDR1 LNHNV, CDR2 YYDKDF (reference sequence). Written as DNA, the CDR3 is TGTGCCACCAGCAGACCTTCGCGAGGGGGAGGGAGAAATGAGCAGTTCTTC. This gives the protein CATSRPSRGGGRNEQFF.

This clone appeared a few times. For the CDR3, the DNA is TGTGCCAGCAGCGGACAAAGCGGGGGGGGGATTACGCAGTATTTT. It is translated as CASSGQSGGGITQYF. This rearrangement joins TRBV7-2 to TRBJ2-3; the match to TRBD2 covers 10 bases. The CDR3 is 15 amino acids. J gave up 8 bases and V 5 bases, and 10 bases lay outside the gene matches. CDR1 SGHTA and CDR2 FQGNSA come from the germline V gene.

V is TRBV5-1 and J is TRBJ2-6; 7 nucleotides match TRBD2. V gave up 3 bases and J gave up 2 bases; unmatched junction bases: 14. Germline V gene data show CDR1 as SGHRS and CDR2 as YFSETQ. The CDR3 runs 19 residues. CDR3 residues: CASSSAGGGMGAGANVLTF. CDR3 DNA: TGCGCCAGCAGCTCCGCCGGCGGGGGTATGGGCGCTGGGGCCAACGTCCTGACTTTC.

This sequence joins TRBV2 and TRBJ1-1, with 11 bases that match TRBD1. Trimming took 5 bases from V and 1 from J; bases not matched to a gene: 6. Germline-derived CDR1 and CDR2 are SNHLY and FYNNEI. This CDR3 is built from 16 residues. CDR3 coding DNA: TGTGCCAGCAGTAGGGACAGGGGGGACCCGAACACTGAAGCTTTCTTT. Translated, it gives CASSRDRGDPNTEAFF.

The rearrangement links TRBV5-1 to TRBJ2-1, with 8 bases fitting TRBD2. With 0 bases clipped from V and 4 bases from J, the junction kept 3 bases outside the gene matches. This CDR3 spans 15 amino acids. The germline CDR1 and CDR2 sequences are SGHRS and YFSETQ. The CDR3 DNA follows: TGCGCCAGCAGCTTGGGTCCTAGCGGGTACAATGAGCAGTTCTTC. Its protein product is CASSLGPSGYNEQFF.

As concerns this clone: At one of its ends the junction is not consistent with the germline gene, which may arise from a read error. The rearrangement uses TRBV19 and TRBJ2-5; D perhaps matches TRBD2 (6 bases). TRBJ2-7 explains the end of the DNA better; the J call may be wrong. CDR3 size: 14 residues. Germline V gene data show CDR1 as LNHDA and CDR2 as SQIVND (reference sequence). The CDR3 spells CVSSIGGALYEQYF. The DNA of the CDR3 is TGTGTCAGTAGTATTGGAGGGGCGCTATACGAGCAGTACTTC.

This clone was seen only a few times. Because the CDR3's place on the DNA is in doubt, the DNA is left out and the CDR3 is given as listed by TCRdb. CDR3 region: CASSGQGLILRANTGELFF. V and J are TRBV27 and TRBJ2-2; whether TRBD1, the table's D call, matches the DNA was not checked. The germline CDR1 and CDR2 sequences are MNHEY and SMNVEV (reference sequence). The CDR3 comprises 19 residues, both ends counted.

This chain links TRBV7-9 with TRBJ1-1; D may be TRBD1 (6 bases). This CDR3 has 14 amino acids. The germline V gene has CDR1 SEHNR and CDR2 FQNEAQ (reference sequence). V was trimmed by 1 base and J by 8 bases, leaving 14 bases between them. CDR3 amino acids: CASSLVVVGQEAFF. For the CDR3, the DNA is TGTGCCAGCAGCTTAGTAGTAGTTGGACAGGAAGCTTTCTTT.

The chain is built from TRBV30 and TRBJ1-4, with D uncertain. V was trimmed by 2 bases and J by 8 bases, leaving 6 bases between them. CDR3 length: 11 residues. CDR1 and CDR2 from the germline V gene are GTSNPN and SVGIG (reference sequence). CDR3 sequence (DNA): TGTGCCTGGAGTCAGAACGAAAAACTGTTTTTT. Translated: CAWSQNEKLFF.

V is TRBV5-1 and J is TRBJ2-7, with 7 nucleotides matching TRBD2. This CDR3 comprises 15 residues. V lost 1 base to trimming and J lost 4 bases; unmatched junction nucleotides: 8. Per germline, CDR1 SGHRS and CDR2 YFSETQ. Written as DNA, the CDR3 is TGCGCCAGCAGCTTGTCGCCAGCGGGGATGTACGAGCAGTACTTC. It encodes CASSLSPAGMYEQYF.

The chain has TRBV5-1 and TRBJ1-2; no firm D call. The germline CDR1 and CDR2 sequences are SGHRS and YFSETQ. V lost 0 bases, J lost 5 bases, and 14 bases lay in between. The CDR3 consists of 15 residues. The CDR3 sequence is CASSLDITSAYGYTF. CDR3 bases: TGCGCCAGCAGCTTGGATATCACCTCTGCGTATGGCTACACCTTC.

Turning to this clone: The sample has other DNA sequences that encode this CDR3 too. The genes are TRBV19 and TRBJ2-7, with TRBD1 as a possible D gene (5 bases). Germline-derived CDR1 and CDR2 are LNHDA and SQIVND (reference sequence). The CDR3 covers 13 residues. The ends were cut back, 3 bases at V and 3 bases at J, with 9 bases in the middle. For the CDR3, the DNA is TGTGCCAGTAGTATCGGGCAGGGCTACGAGCAGTACTTC. This codes for CASSIGQGYEQYF.